The clone carrying this TCR beta chain appeared many times. Its antigen is unidentified. The unsorted libraries were prepared from 2 million PBMCs (stored at -80 C). CDR1 is ENHRY, CDR2 SYGVKD, per germline. This CDR3 contains 17 residues. Unmatched junction bases numbered 6, after V lost 5 bases and J lost 1 base. TCRdb re-called the 5' RACE reads with MiXCR, one entry per CDR3 protein. The sample includes about 88,000 distinct CDR3 sequences, 3% to 4% of them seen just once. These data originate in a study of neurological immune-mediated disorders. Overall study findings and caveats: HTLV-1-associated myelopathy had the most TCR clonal expansion, whereas multiple sclerosis had the least (lower than in healthy controls). With the multiple sclerosis repertoire cluster, none of the clinical or MRI features showed an association.

This sequence originates from a woman aged 18-29 years with multiple sclerosis. The sequenced material came from PBMCs. The chain has TRBV10-3 and TRBJ2-7, with 15 bases lining up with TRBD2. The CDR3 sequence: CAISSGLAGGPSYEQYF. The CDR3 DNA is TGTGCCATCAGTTCGGGACTAGCGGGAGGCCCATCCTACGAGCAGTACTTC.